Following are 17 T cell receptor beta chains from one sample sequenced in a study of shared clonotypes between healthy human individuals. The method was immunoSEQ multiplex PCR; TCRdb's version includes in-frame clones alone and lacks a portion of them. The top ten clones hold roughly 1.2% of a sample with over 1.4 million clones, approximately 97% of them seen once. Sequencing was carried out using naive CD4+ T cells sorted from blood. The sample's subset: CD45RA+ positively selected. The origin of the receptors is a man in his thirties or forties in good health.

The V gene is TRBV10-3, the J gene TRBJ1-5; D unclear. The V end lost 2 bases, the J end lost 6 bases, and 8 bases lay between the germline ends. Germline CDR1 ENHRY, CDR2 SYGVKD. The CDR3 is 13 residues long. This CDR3 is CAISEATGQPQHF. The CDR3 DNA sequence: TGTGCCATCAGTGAGGCGACGGGTCAGCCCCAGCATTTT.

The V and J genes are TRBV5-4 and TRBJ2-7; 7 bases line up with TRBD2. The CDR3 is 19 residues long. Germline V lookup: CDR1 SGHNT, CDR2 YYREEE (reference sequence). V was pared by 0 bases and J by 1 base, with 16 bases of the junction left unmatched. The CDR3 spells CASSLGGAGVPTRSYEQYF. The CDR3 DNA follows: TGTGCCAGCAGCTTGGGTGGGGCGGGAGTCCCAACTAGATCCTACGAGCAGTACTTC.

Details on this clone: The sample has other DNA sequences that encode this CDR3 too. The genes are TRBV5-5 and TRBJ2-5; D gene unclear. CDR1 is SGHKS and CDR2 is YYEKEE in the germline V gene (reference sequence). The V gene lost 2 bases and the J gene lost 4 bases, with 3 bases spanning the gap. There are 11 residues in the CDR3. The CDR3 nucleotides are TGTGCCAGCAGCTTTTTAGAGACCCAGTACTTC. Translation: CASSFLETQYF.

The chain combines TRBV4-3 with TRBJ2-3; D gene ambiguous. Germline CDR1 is LGHNA and CDR2 is YSLEER. The V end was cut by 4 bases, the J end by 2 bases, with 13 bases between. The CDR3 has 15 residues. The CDR3 reads CASSRRAEYTDTQYF. In DNA, the CDR3 is TGCGCCAGCAGCCGAAGGGCGGAATACACAGATACGCAGTATTTT.

The chain combines TRBV29-1 with TRBJ2-1; D not resolved. Germline V gene sequence: CDR1 SQVTM, CDR2 ANQGSEA. V was clipped by 1 base and J by 10 bases, with 11 bases between them. The CDR3 loop spans 12 amino acids. Here the CDR3 DNA reads TGCAGCGTTGAAGTACGGGTCCGGGAGCAGTTCTTC. This sequence encodes CSVEVRVREQFF.

The rearrangement joins TRBV19 to TRBJ2-7; no firm D call. The germline V gene encodes CDR1 LNHDA and CDR2 SQIVND (reference sequence). V was cut by 0 bases and J by 6 bases, with 6 bases left in between. CDR3 size: 12 residues. This CDR3 reads CASSIDWSEQYF. Here the CDR3 DNA reads TGTGCCAGTAGTATAGACTGGAGCGAGCAGTACTTC. Combining the CDR3 with reference TRBV19 and TRBJ2-7 gives the whole variable domain DGGITQSPKYLFRKEGQNVTLSCEQNLNHDAMYWYRQDPGQGLRLIYYSQIVNDFQKGDIAEGYSVSREKKESFPLTVTSAQKNPTAFYLCASSIDWSEQYFGPGTRLTVT.

The chain recombines TRBV7-2 with TRBJ1-2; tentatively, D is TRBD1 (6 bases). Trimming removed 5 bases at V and 4 bases at J, with 17 bases between. The CDR3 consists of 15 residues. Germline lookup yields CDR1 SGHTA and CDR2 FQGNSA. CDR3 in amino acids: CASSPPRGQFYGYTF. CDR3 DNA: TGTGCCAGCAGCCCACCGCGGGGGCAATTCTATGGCTACACCTTC.

V and J are TRBV5-5 and TRBJ2-5; 8 bases fit TRBD1. Germline lookup yields CDR1 SGHKS and CDR2 YYEKEE (reference sequence). Germline trimming cut 10 bases from V and 2 bases from J; bases unmatched to any gene: 7. This CDR3 is 13 amino acids long. In nucleotides, the CDR3 is TGTGCCGGATCGGACAGGGCGCAAGAGACCCAGTACTTC. Translation gives CAGSDRAQETQYF. The full variable domain, in which reference TRBV5-5 and TRBJ2-5 provide the parts outside the CDR3, is DAGVTQSPTHLIKTRGQQVTLRCSPISGHKSVSWYQQVLGQGPQFIFQYYEKEERGRGNFPDRFSARQFPNYSSELNVNALLLGDSALYLCAGSDRAQETQYFGPGTRLLVL.

In its sample, this clone was seen once. The V and J genes are TRBV25-1 and TRBJ2-7, with TRBD1 as a possible D gene (6 bases). Between the trimmed V and J ends, which lost 3 bases and 3 bases, there was a span of 12 bases. Germline V gene sequence: CDR1 MGHDK, CDR2 SYGVNS. CDR3 size: 14 residues. The CDR3 reads CASSEVRGGYEQYF. The CDR3 DNA is TGTGCCAGCAGTGAGGTTCGAGGGGGCTACGAGCAGTACTTC.

The V gene is TRBV7-3, the J gene TRBJ2-2; D gene uncertain. Trimming removed 6 bases from V and 9 bases from J, with 11 bases in between. Per germline, CDR1 SGHTA and CDR2 FQGTGA. The CDR3 is 12 amino acids. CDR3 loop: CASSHKGRELFF. In DNA, the CDR3 is TGTGCCAGCAGTCACAAGGGCCGGGAGCTGTTTTTT.

The chain is built from TRBV7-9 and TRBJ2-1; D gene unclear. CDR1 is SEHNR, CDR2 FQNEAQ, per germline (reference sequence). V was trimmed by 6 bases and J by 4 bases, leaving 7 bases between them. CDR3 length: 12 amino acids. CDR3 protein: CASRTTYNEQFF. CDR3 nucleotide sequence: TGTGCCAGCAGAACCACATACAATGAGCAGTTCTTC.

The chain has TRBV29-1 and TRBJ2-1; tentatively, D is TRBD2 (6 bases). V lost 5 bases to trimming and J lost 0 bases, with 14 bases between them. This CDR3 is built from 15 residues. CDR1 SQVTM and CDR2 ANQGSEA come from the germline V gene. CDR3 in amino acids: CSVQDYPSSYNEQFF. CDR3 DNA sequence: TGCAGCGTTCAGGACTATCCGAGCTCCTACAATGAGCAGTTCTTC.

V is TRBV7-8 and J is TRBJ2-1; no clear D gene. CDR1 SGHVS and CDR2 FQNEAQ come from the germline V gene. This CDR3 is built from 11 residues. V dropped 3 bases and J dropped 10 bases, with 7 bases sitting between them. The CDR3 sequence is CASSFRVEQFF. CDR3 nucleotide sequence: TGTGCCAGCAGCTTCCGGGTCGAGCAGTTCTTC.

The V call is TRBV4-1, the J call TRBJ1-2; TRBD1 might be the D (5 bases). V lost 1 base and J 8 bases, leaving 17 bases between the germline ends. The CDR3 extends over 15 amino acids. CDR1 is MGHRA and CDR2 is YSYEKL in the germline V gene. CDR3 bases: TGCGCCAGCAGCCAAGTTCCGGGGGACGGTTGGGGCTACACCTTC. This gives the protein CASSQVPGDGWGYTF.

The chain recombines TRBV4-3 with TRBJ2-1, with TRBD2 matching over 7 bases. Germline V lookup: CDR1 LGHNA, CDR2 YSLEER. The CDR3 length is 15 residues. The trim removed 2 bases at V and 8 bases at J, leaving 9 bases unmatched. The CDR3 region is CASSQMERETYEQFF. In DNA form, the CDR3 reads TGCGCCAGCAGCCAAATGGAGCGGGAAACGTATGAGCAGTTCTTC.

This clone is a singleton in its sample. V is TRBV5-1 and J is TRBJ2-4, with TRBD2 matching over 10 bases. V trimming: 2 bases; J trimming: 8 bases; junction bases outside the gene matches: 10. The length of the CDR3 is 16 residues. CDR1 is SGHRS and CDR2 is YFSETQ in the germline V gene. The CDR3 DNA is TGCGCCAGCAGCTTACCTCTAGCGGGAGCTACTGACATTCAGTACTTC. Protein: CASSLPLAGATDIQYF.

The rearrangement links TRBV5-5 to TRBJ2-2, with 11 bases aligning to TRBD2. Germline CDR1 reads SGHKS; CDR2 reads YYEKEE (reference sequence). The CDR3 has 16 residues. The V and J ends lost 0 bases and 7 bases, in that order; junction bases with no gene match: 5. CDR3 residues: CASSLVLAGGLGELFF. The DNA of the CDR3 is TGTGCCAGCAGCTTGGTGTTAGCGGGAGGGCTCGGGGAGCTGTTTTTT.